These 18 T cell receptor beta chains were all obtained from the same sample, sequenced in a study of CD8 T cells in Susac syndrome. Reverse transcription used roughly 0.5 to 1 ug RNA and random hexamers. TCRdb reprocessed the immunoSEQ multiplex PCR reads with MiXCR, giving one entry per CDR3 protein. This table holds 120,000 to 150,000 distinct CDR3 sequences, approximately 94% found once. Sample: CD4+ T cells from PBMCs. These receptors were obtained from a human donor in good health.

This rearrangement joins TRBV18 to TRBJ2-5; D possibly uses TRBD1 or TRBD2 (5 bases each). The length of the CDR3 is 14 residues. The V gene lost 0 bases and the J gene lost 7 bases, with 12 bases spanning the gap. The V gene's germline CDR1 is KGHSH and CDR2 LQKENI. The CDR3 protein is CASSPPRIGGTQYF. The CDR3 DNA reads TGTGCCAGCTCACCACCGAGAATTGGGGGGACCCAGTACTTC.

This rearrangement joins TRBV10-3 to TRBJ1-5; TRBD1 matches at 8 bases. The CDR3 runs 13 residues. Germline values: CDR1 ENHRY, CDR2 SYGVKD. The V and J ends lost 5 bases and 8 bases, in that order; junction bases with no gene match: 5. The DNA of the CDR3 is TGTGCCATCAGTCAGGGGGCCGGGGAGCCCCAGCATTTT. It codes for CAISQGAGEPQHF.

In this sample, this clonotype turned up once. The chain employs TRBV5-1 and TRBJ2-1; D perhaps matches TRBD1 (6 bases). CDR1 is SGHRS, CDR2 YFSETQ, per germline. The CDR3 is made up of 13 amino acids. Trimming removed 3 bases at V and 4 bases at J, with 8 bases between. CDR3 region: CASSYGQYNEQFF. The CDR3 DNA reads as TGCGCCAGCAGCTATGGACAGTACAATGAGCAGTTCTTC.

This sequence joins TRBV10-1 and TRBJ2-7; tentative D call: TRBD2 (6 bases). V lost 3 bases and J lost 7, with 19 bases in between. This CDR3 region has 15 residues. Germline V gene data show CDR1 as WNHNN and CDR2 as SYGVQD (reference sequence). The chain's CDR3 is CASSEPGAPSGEQYF. CDR3 nucleotides: TGCGCCAGCAGTGAACCCGGGGCCCCGAGCGGGGAGCAGTACTTC.

CDR3 protein: CASSMPQGVPSYEQYF. The CDR3 coding sequence is TGCGCCAGCAGCATGCCTCAGGGGGTCCCGTCCTACGAGCAGTACTTC. J is TRBJ2-7 and V is TRBV5-1, with 7 bases matching TRBD1. The CDR3 is 16 residues long. With V trimmed by 4 bases and J by 1 base, 11 bases remained unmatched. Germline V gives CDR1 SGHRS, CDR2 YFSETQ.

The genes are TRBV6-2 or TRBV6-3 and TRBJ1-1, with 7 bases aligning to TRBD1. Per the germline V gene, CDR1 is MNHEY and CDR2 is SVGEGT. The CDR3 consists of 16 residues. The ends lost 5 bases at V and 8 bases at J; junction bases unmatched: 17. CDR3 loop: CASSRQGIRGSPEAFF. The CDR3 DNA reads as TGTGCCAGCAGTCGACAGGGTATCCGGGGTTCGCCGGAAGCTTTCTTT.

V usage is TRBV2 and J usage is TRBJ1-1; D ambiguous. The CDR3 extends over 13 amino acids. Trimming removed 8 bases from V and 10 bases from J, with 20 bases in between. The V gene's germline CDR1 is SNHLY and CDR2 FYNNEI. CDR3 bases: TGTGCCAGCCAAACAGAGCGAAGGGCGGTAGCTTTCTTT. It codes for CASQTERRAVAFF. Complete variable domain (other parts from reference TRBV2 and TRBJ1-1): EPEVTQTPSHQVTQMGQEVILRCVPISNHLYFYWYRQILGQKVEFLVSFYNNEISEKSEIFDDQFSVERPDGSNFTLKIRSTKLEDSAMYFCASQTERRAVAFFGQGTRLTVV.

This chain links TRBV30 with TRBJ1-1; 9 bases align to TRBD1. The junction had 10 bases not matched to a gene; V was cut back by 0 bases and J by 2 bases. This CDR3 is built from 17 residues. CDR1 and CDR2 (germline): GTSNPN, SVGIG (reference sequence). CDR3 coding DNA: TGTGCCTGGAGTGTAGGCTGGGGACAGGGCCTAAACACTGAAGCTTTCTTT. Translation gives CAWSVGWGQGLNTEAFF.

V and J are TRBV20-1 and TRBJ2-5; D uncertain. Deletions cut 0 bases from V and 5 bases from J, with 4 bases between. The CDR3 runs 11 residues. CDR1 and CDR2 (germline): DFQATT, SNEGSKA (reference sequence). Written as DNA, the CDR3 is TGCAGTGCTAGAGAAATGGAGACCCAGTACTTC. It is translated as CSAREMETQYF.

The CDR3 DNA sequence: TGTGCCAGTAGTAAATTCGGCAGTACCTACGAGCAGTACTTC. Protein product: CASSKFGSTYEQYF. This chain connects TRBV19 to TRBJ2-7; D gene uncertain. V was shortened by 4 bases and J by 2 bases, with 12 bases between the two germline ends. CDR1 is LNHDA and CDR2 is SQIVND in the germline V gene (reference sequence). This CDR3 has 14 residues.

The V gene is TRBV27, the J gene TRBJ1-1, with D possibly matching TRBD1 (5 bases). Between the trimmed V and J ends, which lost 2 bases and 4 bases, there was a span of 11 bases. Germline V gives CDR1 MNHEY, CDR2 SMNVEV (reference sequence). The CDR3 is 14 residues long. The CDR3 is CASSLQGVGTEAFF. The CDR3 DNA reads as TGTGCCAGCAGTTTACAGGGAGTGGGCACTGAAGCTTTCTTT.

The chain is built from TRBV5-4 and TRBJ2-2, with TRBD2 matching over 12 bases. The CDR3 sequence is 16 residues long. The V and J ends lost 4 bases and 2 bases, in that order; junction bases with no gene match: 3. Per germline, CDR1 SGHNT and CDR2 YYREEE (reference sequence). CDR3 residues: CASSVGLAGNTGELFF. CDR3 coding DNA: TGTGCCAGCAGCGTGGGACTAGCGGGTAACACCGGGGAGCTGTTTTTT.

This chain links TRBV19 with TRBJ2-2; D unclear. The CDR3 runs to 12 residues. V was trimmed by 1 base and J by 5 bases, leaving 2 bases between them. Germline CDR1 reads LNHDA; CDR2 reads SQIVND (reference sequence). The CDR3 nucleotides read TGTGCCAGTAGTATAGGGACCGGGGAGCTGTTTTTT. It is translated as CASSIGTGELFF.

This clonotype was observed once. The genes are TRBV12-3 or TRBV12-4 and TRBJ1-3, with D tentatively TRBD1 (5 bases). CDR3 length equals 15 residues. The V end lost 8 bases, the J end lost 3 bases, and 17 bases lay between the germline ends. CDR3 in amino acids: CASRAAGVFGNTIYF. The CDR3 nucleotides read TGTGCCAGCCGGGCGGCGGGGGTCTTTGGAAACACCATATATTTT.

The count of this clonotype is one. The chain is built from TRBV27 and TRBJ1-1; possible D gene TRBD1, 5 bases. The CDR3 has 14 residues. CDR1 MNHEY and CDR2 SMNVEV come from the germline V gene (reference sequence). Trimming left V 3 bases short and J 8 bases short, with 16 bases between. The CDR3 protein is CASSFTPRGGEAFF. In nucleotides, the CDR3 is TGTGCCAGCAGTTTTACGCCCCGGGGGGGGGAAGCTTTCTTT.

The J gene is TRBJ2-7, the V gene TRBV3-1, with D uncertain. The CDR3 is made up of 13 amino acids. The germline V gene encodes CDR1 LGHDT and CDR2 YNNKEL (reference sequence). V dropped 4 bases and J dropped 5 bases, with 12 bases sitting between them. The CDR3 DNA reads TGTGCCAGCAGCCCATGGCAGGCGGACGAGCAGTACTTC. Its protein is CASSPWQADEQYF.

The V gene is TRBV30, the J gene TRBJ2-1; D ambiguous. The CDR3 contains 12 residues. CDR1 GTSNPN and CDR2 SVGIG come from the germline V gene (reference sequence). Trimming pared 3 bases from V and 8 bases from J, leaving 11 bases between. In DNA form, the CDR3 reads TGTGCCTGGAGCAGAAGGACGTATGAGCAGTTCTTC. Its translation: CAWSRRTYEQFF.

The chain joins TRBV30 to TRBJ1-1; no clear D. V shed 4 bases and J shed 1 base, with 13 bases lying between them. This CDR3 spans 14 amino acids. The germline gives CDR1 GTSNPN, CDR2 SVGIG (reference sequence). The CDR3 protein is CAWTKSQRNTEAFF. In DNA form, the CDR3 reads TGTGCCTGGACCAAATCCCAGAGGAACACTGAAGCTTTCTTT.